This TCR beta chain was found in a study of T cell responses to AZD1222 COVID-19 vaccine. Study findings and constraints: Scientists sampled the repertoires only once the peak T cell response had passed. Spike as a whole was targeted by vaccine-associated CD4 TCRs, dominant at 160-218 and 743-854.

On this clone itself: Its antigen is not identified.

The CDR3 loop spans 14 amino acids. CDR1 and CDR2 from the germline V gene are SGHRS and YFSETQ. V lost 6 bases and J lost 4, with 14 bases in between. Profiled with immunoSEQ multiplex PCR; TCRdb holds only in-frame clones, not every one. The sample contains about 100,000 clones, around nine tenths of which appear only once. The TCR originated in an adult in good health. Sequencing used peripheral blood, obtained on day 0 of AZD1222 vaccination. The V and J genes are TRBV5-1 and TRBJ2-1; no clear D. As DNA, the CDR3 is TGCGCCAGCATGCTTGGCAGGCAGTACAATGAGCAGTTCTTC. Translating gives CASMLGRQYNEQFF. The whole variable domain, filled in from reference TRBV5-1 and TRBJ2-1, reads KAGVTQTPRYLIKTRGQQVTLSCSPISGHRSVSWYQQTPGQGLQFLFEYFSETQRNKGNFPGRFSGRQFSNSRSEMNVSTLELGDSALYLCASMLGRQYNEQFFGPGTRLTVL.